These 31 T cell receptor beta chains were sequenced from one sample in a study of T cells in Graves' hyperthyroidism and ophthalmopathy. What was amplified from RNA transcripts were TCR beta CDR3 regions. First-round RT-PCR with HTBI primers amplified the TCR CDR3 region. MiXCR was run by TCRdb on the multiplex PCR reads, yielding one entry per CDR3 protein. The sample shows roughly 350,000 distinct CDR3 sequences, approximately 14% of them seen only once. Sequenced sample: blood. These receptors came from a woman under 40 with Graves' ophthalmopathy.

This clonotype was recorded at least ten times. DNA of the CDR3: TGTGCCAGCAGCCAAGACTTGGGGTCTGAAGCTTTCTTT. Its protein is CASSQDLGSEAFF. The rearrangement uses TRBV3-1 and TRBJ1-1; D ambiguous. The V gene lost 0 bases and the J gene lost 6 bases, with 8 bases spanning the gap. Per the germline V gene, CDR1 is LGHDT and CDR2 is YNNKEL (reference sequence). The CDR3 runs 13 residues. The complete variable domain, with remaining parts taken from reference TRBV3-1 and TRBJ1-1, reads DTAVSQTPKYLVTQMGNDKSIKCEQNLGHDTMYWYKQDSKKFLKIMFSYNNKELIINETVPNRFSPKSPDKAHLNLHINSLELGDSAVYFCASSQDLGSEAFFGQGTRLTVV.

The table lists this clonotype with many counts. The rearrangement links TRBV2 to TRBJ2-5; D possibly corresponds to TRBD2 (5 bases). CDR1 is SNHLY and CDR2 is FYNNEI in the germline V gene. CDR3 length: 15 amino acids. The V end was cut by 7 bases, the J end by 4 bases, with 19 bases between. Here the CDR3 reads CASTRDIGTPETQYF. In nucleotides, the CDR3 is TGTGCCAGCACCCGGGATATAGGTACGCCAGAGACCCAGTACTTC.

This clonotype was found many times. The chain has TRBV24-1 and TRBJ1-2; maybe TRBD1 (5 bases). This CDR3 spans 15 amino acids. Trimming left V 6 bases short and J 10 bases short, with 23 bases between. Germline CDR1 reads KGHDR; CDR2 reads SFDVKD. The DNA for the CDR3 is TGTGCCACCAGTATGGGACGGGGTGCGATAATGGACTACACCTTC. It translates to CATSMGRGAIMDYTF.

This clonotype occurred many times. This chain joins TRBV27 and TRBJ1-5, with D maybe TRBD1 (6 bases). CDR1 is MNHEY, CDR2 SMNVEV, per germline (reference sequence). The ends were cut back, 5 bases at V and 10 bases at J, with 18 bases in the middle. This CDR3 has 14 residues. In DNA form, the CDR3 reads TGTGCCAGCAGTCCTCAACATACGGACAGACCCCAGCATTTT. Protein product: CASSPQHTDRPQHF.

This clonotype was seen at least ten times. The chain is built from TRBV19 and TRBJ2-1; D is possibly TRBD1 (6 bases). V was clipped by 2 bases and J by 5 bases, with 16 bases between them. The CDR3 runs 16 residues. Looked up from germline, CDR1 is LNHDA and CDR2 is SQIVND (reference sequence). The CDR3 here is CASSIPPHRENNEQFF. DNA of the CDR3: TGTGCCAGTAGTATACCACCTCACAGGGAAAACAATGAGCAGTTCTTC.

J is TRBJ2-5 and V is TRBV29-1; D is ambiguous. Germline-derived CDR1 and CDR2 are SQVTM and ANQGSEA. The germline V and J ends were trimmed by 4 bases and 1 base, with 10 bases remaining between them. The CDR3 totals 13 residues. The CDR3 nucleotides read TGCAGCGTTGTATTGGCTAGCCAAGAGACCCAGTACTTC. Encoded protein: CSVVLASQETQYF. Using reference TRBV29-1 and TRBJ2-5 for the parts outside the CDR3, the full variable domain is SAVISQKPSRDICQRGTSLTIQCQVDSQVTMMFWYRQQPGQSLTLIATANQGSEATYESGFVIDKFPISRPNLTFSTLTVSNMSPEDSSIYLCSVVLASQETQYFGPGTRLLVL.

This rearrangement joins TRBV2 to TRBJ2-3, with 7 bases fitting TRBD1. The CDR3 is 14 amino acids. The germline V gene encodes CDR1 SNHLY and CDR2 FYNNEI. The junction had 6 bases not matched to a gene; V was cut back by 9 bases and J by 0 bases. The CDR3 region is CASLPGQSTDTQYF. The CDR3 region has the DNA TGTGCCAGTCTACCGGGACAGAGCACAGATACGCAGTATTTT. Full variable domain (rest looked up from reference TRBV2 and TRBJ2-3): EPEVTQTPSHQVTQMGQEVILRCVPISNHLYFYWYRQILGQKVEFLVSFYNNEISEKSEIFDDQFSVERPDGSNFTLKIRSTKLEDSAMYFCASLPGQSTDTQYFGPGTRLTVL.

This clonotype was recorded many times. The rearrangement uses TRBV3-1 and TRBJ1-4; D perhaps matches TRBD1 (5 bases). V gave up 5 bases and J gave up 3 bases, with 16 bases separating them. This CDR3 has 16 residues. The V gene's germline CDR1 is LGHDT and CDR2 YNNKEL (reference sequence). CDR3 region: CASSFGGGAANEKLFF. In nucleotides, the CDR3 is TGTGCCAGCAGCTTCGGAGGCGGGGCCGCTAATGAAAAACTGTTTTTT.

The table lists this clonotype with many counts. J is TRBJ1-5 and V is TRBV28; D is unclear. The CDR3 runs 14 residues. The V end was cut by 7 bases, the J end by 2 bases, with 12 bases between. Germline CDR1 reads MDHEN; CDR2 reads SYDVKM. The DNA of the CDR3 is TGTGCCAGCACCCTGGGGAGGGGCAATCAGCCCCAGCATTTT. Its translation: CASTLGRGNQPQHF.

This clonotype was observed many times. The CDR3 loop reads CASSFFGGRDTEAFF. The CDR3 region has the DNA TGTGCCAGCAGTTTCTTCGGGGGTAGAGACACTGAAGCTTTCTTT. The gene calls are TRBV12-3 or TRBV12-4 and TRBJ1-1; the D gene is possibly TRBD1 (5 bases). V was pared by 3 bases and J by 3 bases, with 14 bases between. The CDR3 runs to 15 residues.

Comment on this clonotype: Relative to the germline gene, one junction end is altered; a read error may explain this. CDR3 loop: CASNLPGGDQPQHF. CDR3 DNA: TGTGCCAGCAACTTGCCAGGGGGCGATCAGCCCCAGCATTTT. The genes are TRBV5-8 and TRBJ1-5; the match to TRBD1 covers 8 bases. The length of the CDR3 is 14 residues. Germline V gives CDR1 SGHTS, CDR2 YDEGEE. The variable domain in full, completed from reference TRBV5-8 and TRBJ1-5, reads EAGVTQSPTHLIKTRGQQATLRCSPISGHTSVYWYQQALGLGLQFLLWYDEGEERNRGNFPPRFSGRQFPNYSSELNVNALELEDSALYLCASNLPGGDQPQHFGDGTRLSIL.

This clonotype was detected a few times. The chain employs TRBV2 and TRBJ2-7; D is uncertain. The CDR3 runs 16 residues. Per germline, CDR1 SNHLY and CDR2 FYNNEI. V was shortened by 3 bases and J by 2 bases, with 17 bases between the two germline ends. The chain's CDR3 is CASSDRATISPYEQYF. The CDR3 nucleotides are TGTGCCAGCAGTGATCGGGCCACAATTTCCCCCTACGAGCAGTACTTC.

This clonotype was found many times. The chain recombines TRBV7-2 with TRBJ2-7, with 9 nucleotides matching TRBD2. CDR3 length: 16 amino acids. J lost 2 bases, V lost 0 bases, and 5 bases had no gene match. Germline V lookup: CDR1 SGHTA, CDR2 FQGNSA. CDR3 residues: CASSLAGSSGAYEQYF. CDR3 in DNA: TGTGCCAGCAGCTTAGCAGGGTCTAGCGGGGCCTACGAGCAGTACTTC.

This clonotype was counted many times. This rearrangement joins TRBV5-6 to TRBJ2-3, with 10 nucleotides matching TRBD1. Losses at the gene ends were 2 bases for V and 8 bases for J; bases not matched to a gene: 11. Germline lookup yields CDR1 SGHDT and CDR2 YYEEEE. This CDR3 contains 16 residues. This CDR3 reads CASSFGTGQGEGTQYF. CDR3 sequence (DNA): TGTGCCAGCAGCTTCGGCACAGGACAGGGGGAAGGTACGCAGTATTTT. The entire variable domain, with the rest obtained from reference TRBV5-6 and TRBJ2-3, is as follows: DAGVTQSPTHLIKTRGQQVTLRCSPKSGHDTVSWYQQALGQGPQFIFQYYEEEERQRGNFPDRFSGHQFPNYSSELNVNALLLGDSALYLCASSFGTGQGEGTQYFGPGTRLTVL.

The CDR3 loop is CASSFGPEQYF. In DNA, the CDR3 is TGTGCCAGTAGTTTTGGTCCTGAGCAGTACTTC. The rearrangement uses TRBV19 and TRBJ2-7; no clear D gene. The CDR3 has 11 residues. Germline V CDR1 and CDR2: LNHDA, SQIVND (reference sequence). Trimming pared 5 bases from V and 7 bases from J, leaving 9 bases between.

This clonotype was detected ten times or more. The chain has TRBV11-2 and TRBJ1-4; D might be TRBD1 (6 bases). The CDR3 contains 17 residues. In germline, CDR1 is SGHAT, CDR2 FQNNGV. V gave up 1 base and J gave up 8 bases, with 20 bases separating them. Here the CDR3 reads CASSLAPGGGSMEKLFF. The CDR3, as DNA: TGTGCCAGCAGCTTAGCCCCGGGAGGGGGAAGTATGGAAAAACTGTTTTTT.

The chain joins TRBV7-2 to TRBJ2-5; the D gene is possibly TRBD2 (7 bases). CDR1 SGHTA and CDR2 FQGNSA come from the germline V gene. This CDR3 has 15 residues. Trimming pared 5 bases from V and 4 bases from J, leaving 17 bases between. CDR3 loop: CASSPRGGAGETQYF. The CDR3, as DNA: TGTGCCAGCAGCCCTAGGGGGGGGGCCGGAGAGACCCAGTACTTC.

This clonotype was observed many times. J is TRBJ2-7 and V is TRBV6-1; 10 positions match TRBD1. Unmatched junction bases numbered 8, after V lost 6 bases and J lost 3 bases. The CDR3 has 15 residues. CDR1 is MNHNS and CDR2 is SASEGT in the germline V gene. The CDR3 protein is CASRIFGTGVYEQYF. CDR3 DNA: TGTGCCAGCAGGATCTTCGGGACAGGGGTCTACGAGCAGTACTTC.

This clonotype has ten or more counts. This rearrangement joins TRBV11-2 to TRBJ2-5; tentative D call: TRBD2 (6 bases). The length of the CDR3 is 14 residues. Germline V CDR1 and CDR2: SGHAT, FQNNGV. V dropped 5 bases and J dropped 5 bases, with 15 bases sitting between them. As DNA, the CDR3 is TGTGCCAGCAGCCCCCGCCTAGCGCAGGAGACCCAGTACTTC. It yields the protein CASSPRLAQETQYF.

This clonotype occurred many times. The chain recombines TRBV29-1 with TRBJ1-1; D not resolved. The CDR3 has 13 amino acids. V was pared by 6 bases and J by 2 bases, with 13 bases between. Germline lookup yields CDR1 SQVTM and CDR2 ANQGSEA. The CDR3 DNA sequence: TGCAGCGTCGAAAGAGACACAAACACTGAAGCTTTCTTT. It specifies CSVERDTNTEAFF.

This clonotype has at least ten counts. The V call is TRBV7-3, the J call TRBJ2-1; D remains ambiguous. V gave up 1 base and J gave up 6 bases, with 10 bases separating them. This CDR3 is 14 amino acids long. Germline CDR1 reads SGHTA; CDR2 reads FQGTGA. The chain's CDR3 is CASSLSWVSNEQFF. The CDR3 nucleotides are TGTGCCAGCAGCTTAAGTTGGGTGAGCAATGAGCAGTTCTTC. The entire variable domain, with the rest obtained from reference TRBV7-3 and TRBJ2-1, is as follows: GAGVSQTPSNKVTEKGKYVELRCDPISGHTALYWYRQSLGQGPEFLIYFQGTGAADDSGLPNDRFFAVRPEGSVSTLKIQRTERGDSAVYLCASSLSWVSNEQFFGPGTRLTVL.

This clonotype was found many times. The CDR3 region has the DNA TGTGCCAGCAGCCTAACCGGTGGCAGAGGAAATCAGCCCCAGCATTTT. The encoded protein is CASSLTGGRGNQPQHF. This rearrangement joins TRBV3-1 to TRBJ1-5; no clear D gene. V shed 4 bases and J shed 4 bases, with 17 bases lying between them. The CDR3 runs 16 residues. Germline V gene data show CDR1 as LGHDT and CDR2 as YNNKEL (reference sequence).

This clonotype was seen a handful of times. This chain links TRBV7-2 with TRBJ1-5; 7 bases map to TRBD1. The V segment lost 5 bases and the J segment 2 bases; nucleotides outside the gene matches: 6. The CDR3 spans 15 residues. Germline V lookup: CDR1 SGHTA, CDR2 FQGNSA. The CDR3 is CASSIRGSGNQPQHF. CDR3 sequence (DNA): TGTGCCAGCAGCATCAGGGGGTCTGGCAATCAGCCCCAGCATTTT.

This clonotype was detected ten times or more. This rearrangement joins TRBV28 to TRBJ1-1; TRBD1 might be the D (6 bases). Deletions cut 7 bases from V and 3 bases from J, with 12 bases between. This CDR3 contains 13 residues. Germline-derived CDR1 and CDR2 are MDHEN and SYDVKM. In DNA, the CDR3 is TGTGCCAGCACCCGGGGGCCATACACTGAAGCTTTCTTT. This codes for CASTRGPYTEAFF.

In its sample, this clonotype was seen once. A much larger clone is a single base away; this may be a read error. V gene TRBV6-1 combines with J gene TRBJ2-7, with D maybe TRBD1 (5 bases). Germline CDR1 MNHNS, CDR2 SASEGT. The CDR3 has 11 residues. Trimming removed 9 bases at V and 6 bases at J, with 12 bases between. The CDR3 is CASKGKAEQYF. The CDR3 DNA reads as TGTGCCAGTAAGGGGAAAGCCGAGCAGTACTTC.

J is TRBJ2-3 and V is TRBV5-4; the D gene could be TRBD1 or TRBD2 (6 bases each). Trimming left V 4 bases short and J 2 bases short, with 11 bases between. Germline values: CDR1 SGHNT, CDR2 YYREEE (reference sequence). The CDR3 spans 14 residues. CDR3 nucleotide sequence: TGTGCCAGCAGCCCGGGGGCTGACACAGATACGCAGTATTTT. Translation: CASSPGADTDTQYF.

Remarks on this clonotype: This may be a read error, as it is one base from a much larger clone. This rearrangement joins TRBV30 to TRBJ1-1, with D tentatively TRBD1 (5 bases). CDR1 and CDR2 from the germline V gene are GTSNPN and SVGIG (reference sequence). V was shortened by 5 bases and J by 1 base, with 11 bases between the two germline ends. The CDR3 contains 13 residues. The CDR3 sequence: CAWGAGQNTEAFF. As DNA, the CDR3 is TGTGCCTGGGGGGCAGGACAGAACACTGAAGCTTTCTTT.

This clonotype occurred many times. The chain recombines TRBV28 with TRBJ1-1, with D possibly matching TRBD1 (6 bases). The CDR3 consists of 15 residues. Germline CDR1 is MDHEN and CDR2 is SYDVKM. V dropped 5 bases and J dropped 1 base, with 14 bases sitting between them. The CDR3 DNA sequence: TGTGCCAGCAGTAATACTAGGGGGAGGAACACTGAAGCTTTCTTT. Amino acids: CASSNTRGRNTEAFF.

This clonotype was recorded at least ten times. The chain recombines TRBV12-3 or TRBV12-4 with TRBJ1-1; possible D gene TRBD1, 5 bases. V lost 2 bases and J lost 3, with 7 bases in between. The CDR3 runs to 13 residues. The CDR3 protein is CASSLQGYTEAFF. The CDR3 coding sequence is TGTGCCAGCAGTTTACAGGGTTACACTGAAGCTTTCTTT.

This clonotype was counted at least ten times. The chain has TRBV7-9 and TRBJ2-7, with 10 bases fitting TRBD2. CDR1 and CDR2 from the germline V gene are SEHNR and FQNEAQ (reference sequence). Losses at the gene ends were 5 bases for V and 5 bases for J; bases not matched to a gene: 6. CDR3 length: 14 residues. The CDR3 coding sequence is TGTGCCAGCAGCACTAGCGGGGCGGCCGACGAGCAGTACTTC. Its protein is CASSTSGAADEQYF.

The chain uses TRBV7-9 and TRBJ2-3, with TRBD2 matching over 10 bases. The length of the CDR3 is 15 residues. The V and J ends lost 6 bases and 3 bases, in that order; junction bases with no gene match: 6. The germline V gene encodes CDR1 SEHNR and CDR2 FQNEAQ (reference sequence). CDR3 nucleotide sequence: TGTGCCAGCAGTTCTAGCGGGAGAGAGACAGATACGCAGTATTTT. It codes for CASSSSGRETDTQYF.